The subject of this entry is one T cell receptor beta chain. The CDR3 is 15 amino acids. Germline CDR1 reads SGHRS; CDR2 reads YFSETQ. The germline V and J ends were trimmed by 4 bases and 0 bases, with 11 bases remaining between them. The table came from immunoSEQ multiplex PCR; TCRdb's copy has only in-frame clones and leaves some out. The sample carries about 63,000 clones, 81% recorded once. This sample was included in a study of PD-L1 blockade in urothelial cancer. Time point noted: pretreatment peripheral blood. Patients' cancers were locally advanced or metastatic urothelial carcinomas. Each patient gave between 1 and 8 samples of peripheral blood mononuclear cells, which were collected pretreatment and during treatment.

The sequences come from PBMCs, collected around atezolizumab (anti-PD-L1) treatment. This rearrangement joins TRBV5-1 to TRBJ2-1; D possibly corresponds to TRBD1 (6 bases). The source of this sequence is a man in his 70s with urothelial cancer. CDR3 sequence: CASSQGQSSYNEQFF. CDR3 nucleotide sequence: TGCGCCAGCAGCCAGGGACAAAGCTCCTACAATGAGCAGTTCTTC.